Following are 30 T cell receptor beta chains from one sample sequenced in a study of CD8+CD57+ T cells in acquired aplastic anemia. Profiling that covered TCR beta VDJ and CDR3 relied on genomic DNA as its template. TCRdb itself ran the reads through MiXCR, one entry per CDR3 protein. The sample holds 65,000 or so distinct CDR3 sequences; less than 65% are singletons and the top ten take 2% to 3%. Source material: sorted CD4+, CD8+, or CD8+CD57+ T cells (not recorded which) from PBMCs. These receptors originate from a human donor in good health, serving as a control.

J is TRBJ2-3 and V is TRBV15, with TRBD2 identical over 7 bases. J gave up 9 bases and V 8 bases, and 17 bases lay outside the gene matches. CDR3 length: 15 amino acids. Germline values: CDR1 LNHNV, CDR2 YYDKDF (reference sequence). This chain's CDR3 is CATGGREASTGTQYF. CDR3 in DNA: TGTGCCACCGGCGGCCGGGAGGCTAGCACAGGCACGCAGTATTTT.

Many counts were recorded for this clonotype. This chain links TRBV3-1 with TRBJ2-1; D might be TRBD2 (6 bases). The germline V gene has CDR1 LGHDT and CDR2 YNNKEL (reference sequence). Trimming took off 4 bases at V and 10 bases at J, with 14 bases between the two ends. CDR3 size: 13 residues. The CDR3 sequence is CASSPWGLGEQFF. The CDR3 nucleotides read TGTGCCAGCAGCCCATGGGGACTCGGGGAGCAGTTCTTC.

This clonotype showed up just a few times. The conserved phenylalanine or tryptophan normally closing the CDR3 is absent here, so this likely arose from a read error. V usage is TRBV7-9 and J usage is TRBJ2-7; possibly TRBD1 for D (5 bases). Germline V gene lookup returns CDR1 SEHNR and CDR2 FQNEAQ (reference sequence). This CDR3 has 13 amino acids. Deletions cut 5 bases from V and 5 bases from J, with 13 bases between. CDR3 residues: CASSPQKGDEQYL. In nucleotides, the CDR3 is TGTGCCAGCAGCCCACAGAAAGGGGACGAGCAGTACTTA.

The rearrangement links TRBV19 to TRBJ1-2; weak D call: TRBD1 (6 bases). V lost 3 bases and J 7 bases, leaving 6 bases between the germline ends. The germline V gene encodes CDR1 LNHDA and CDR2 SQIVND (reference sequence). CDR3 length: 11 residues. CDR3 amino acids: CASSMTGGYTF. Here the CDR3 DNA reads TGTGCCAGTAGTATGACAGGTGGCTACACCTTC.

The rearrangement uses TRBV25-1 and TRBJ2-7; tentatively, D is TRBD1 (6 bases). Germline V lookup: CDR1 MGHDK, CDR2 SYGVNS. Trimming removed 4 bases at V and 3 bases at J, with 13 bases between. This CDR3 region has 14 residues. The CDR3 sequence is CASSVPGVNYEQYF. CDR3 nucleotide sequence: TGTGCCAGCAGTGTTCCAGGGGTAAACTACGAGCAGTACTTC.

A note on this clonotype: Just one base apart from a much larger clone, this may be a read error. The CDR3 loop is CASSPPSPTGSYEQYF. CDR3 sequence (DNA): TGTGCCAGCTCACCGCCCTCCCCGACAGGTTCCTACGAGCAGTACTTC. J is TRBJ2-7 and V is TRBV11-2; weak D call: TRBD1 (6 bases). Per the germline V gene, CDR1 is SGHAT and CDR2 is FQNNGV. The CDR3 is 16 amino acids. V lost 8 bases and J 1 base, leaving 21 bases between the germline ends.

This clonotype was detected many times. V is TRBV19 and J is TRBJ1-5; 7 bases match TRBD1. The CDR3 runs 14 residues. V shed 3 bases and J 9 bases; nucleotides not matched to a gene: 8. CDR1 is LNHDA, CDR2 SQIVND, per germline (reference sequence). This chain's CDR3 is CASSIRTGGGPQHF. CDR3 nucleotides: TGTGCCAGTAGTATTAGGACAGGCGGGGGGCCCCAGCATTTT.

This clonotype turned up a few times. The V and J genes are TRBV29-1 and TRBJ2-1; D is unresolved. The V and J ends lost 1 base and 9 bases respectively, with 10 bases between them. The germline V gene encodes CDR1 SQVTM and CDR2 ANQGSEA. The CDR3 is 12 amino acids. The CDR3 DNA reads as TGCAGCGTTGAAGCTGTGGTTAGTGAGCAGTTCTTC. It yields the protein CSVEAVVSEQFF.

Sample share makes this clonotype medium-sized. CDR3 amino acids: CSAGTAPQETQYF. The CDR3 nucleotides are TGCAGCGCGGGGACAGCCCCCCAAGAGACCCAGTACTTC. This chain connects TRBV29-1 to TRBJ2-5, with 7 bases lining up with TRBD1. The CDR3 has 13 amino acids. In germline, CDR1 is SQVTM, CDR2 ANQGSEA. V gave up 7 bases and J gave up 1 base; unmatched junction bases: 6.

This chain links TRBV11-1 with TRBJ1-1; D may be TRBD1 (6 bases). The V end lost 7 bases, the J end lost 8 bases, and 26 bases lay between the germline ends. Germline CDR1 is SGHAT and CDR2 is FQDESV (reference sequence). This CDR3 comprises 16 residues. The CDR3 spells CASNSGGQGTTKEAFF. The CDR3 DNA sequence: TGTGCCAGCAATTCGGGAGGGCAGGGGACAACTAAGGAAGCTTTCTTT.

This clonotype was picked up many times. The chain couples TRBV6-1 to TRBJ2-7; D possibly matches TRBD1 or TRBD2 (7 bases each). V was pared by 4 bases and J by 3 bases, with 19 bases between. The V gene's germline CDR1 is MNHNS and CDR2 SASEGT. There are 16 residues in the CDR3. DNA of the CDR3: TGTGCCAGCAGTGCTACCCGGGGAGGGGGCAACTACGAGCAGTACTTC. Encoded protein: CASSATRGGGNYEQYF.

This clonotype was found many times. The chain employs TRBV12-3 or TRBV12-4 and TRBJ2-1; no firm D call. The CDR3 covers 16 residues. Between the trimmed V and J ends, which lost 7 bases and 1 base, there was a span of 17 bases. CDR3 loop: CASIPSSVPSYNEQFF. CDR3 in DNA: TGTGCCAGCATCCCTTCCAGCGTACCATCCTACAATGAGCAGTTCTTC.

The chain combines TRBV20-1 with TRBJ1-2; TRBD1 matches 7 bases. Germline assignment: CDR1 DFQATT and CDR2 SNEGSKA (reference sequence). V dropped 4 bases and J dropped 8; count of bases not matched to a gene: 4. There are 11 residues in the CDR3. The chain's CDR3 is CSATGGQGYTF. The DNA for the CDR3 is TGCAGTGCTACGGGGGGACAGGGCTACACCTTC.

As to this clonotype: The junction shows a germline mismatch at one end, possibly a read error. The J gene is TRBJ2-3, the V gene TRBV20-1; TRBD1 matches at 7 bases. The CDR3 runs to 15 residues. Per the germline V gene, CDR1 is DFQATT and CDR2 is SNEGSKA (reference sequence). The CDR3 reads CSAPQGELRTDTQYF. The CDR3, as DNA: TGCAGTGCTCCCCAGGGGGAACTACGCACAGATACGCAGTACTTT.

In its sample, this clonotype was seen many times. V usage is TRBV5-5 and J usage is TRBJ2-5; possible D gene TRBD1, 7 bases. Germline V gives CDR1 SGHKS, CDR2 YYEKEE (reference sequence). This CDR3 has 14 residues. V was cut by 4 bases and J by 2 bases, with 12 bases left in between. CDR3 sequence reads: CASSAAGQQETQYF. The CDR3 nucleotides read TGTGCCAGCAGCGCCGCGGGACAGCAAGAGACCCAGTACTTC.

The chain combines TRBV7-3 with TRBJ2-7; D not resolved. The CDR3 consists of 13 residues. V dropped 2 bases and J dropped 3 bases, with 8 bases sitting between them. Germline-derived CDR1 and CDR2 are SGHTA and FQGTGA. The CDR3: CASSLVQDYEQYF. CDR3 sequence (DNA): TGTGCCAGCAGCTTAGTTCAAGACTACGAGCAGTACTTC.

The V and J genes are TRBV5-1 and TRBJ2-1, with 11 positions matching TRBD2. The germline V gene encodes CDR1 SGHRS and CDR2 YFSETQ. This CDR3 contains 15 residues. V shed 0 bases, J shed 6 bases, and the junction held 2 bases outside the gene matches. The CDR3 loop is CASSLGLAGPNEQFF. Here the CDR3 DNA reads TGCGCCAGCAGCTTGGGACTAGCGGGACCCAATGAGCAGTTCTTC.

This clonotype was recorded many times. The junction departs from the called germline gene at one end, perhaps through a read error. The genes are TRBV7-9 and TRBJ2-7; 11 positions agree with TRBD1. Germline CDR1 and CDR2: SEHNR and FQNEAQ (reference sequence). This CDR3 comprises 15 residues. Here the CDR3 reads CTSSPDRGRGHEQYF. The CDR3 nucleotides are TGTACCAGCAGCCCGGACAGGGGGCGAGGCCACGAGCAGTACTTC.

This chain links TRBV2 with TRBJ2-6; D is unresolved. CDR1 SNHLY and CDR2 FYNNEI come from the germline V gene. Deletions cut 6 bases from V and 0 bases from J, with 9 bases between. The CDR3 contains 15 residues. CDR3 loop: CASRADGSGANVLTF. In DNA form, the CDR3 reads TGTGCCAGCAGGGCGGACGGCTCTGGGGCCAACGTCCTGACTTTC.

The sample holds many counts of this clonotype. The chain recombines TRBV27 with TRBJ2-7, with 9 bases matching TRBD1. The germline V gene encodes CDR1 MNHEY and CDR2 SMNVEV (reference sequence). This CDR3 is built from 13 residues. V trimming: 6 bases; J trimming: 1 base; junction bases outside the gene matches: 1. As DNA, the CDR3 is TGTGCCAGCAGGGGGACAGGGTCCTACGAGCAGTACTTC. Amino acids: CASRGTGSYEQYF.

This clonotype was seen many times. The rearrangement uses TRBV27 and TRBJ2-7, with 9 bases that match TRBD2. The CDR3 totals 15 residues. Trimming cost V 4 bases and J 1 base; bases outside gene matches: 5. Germline CDR1 and CDR2: MNHEY and SMNVEV (reference sequence). The CDR3 coding sequence is TGTGCCAGCAGTTCCATAGCGGGAGTTTCCTACGAGCAGTACTTC. This encodes CASSSIAGVSYEQYF.

This clonotype occurred once. The chain is built from TRBV15 and TRBJ1-2; no firm D call. The germline V gene has CDR1 LNHNV and CDR2 YYDKDF (reference sequence). V dropped 5 bases and J dropped 8 bases, with 18 bases sitting between them. CDR3 length: 14 residues. CDR3: CATSPPWTLIGYTF. CDR3 DNA sequence: TGTGCCACCAGCCCCCCGTGGACCTTGATAGGCTACACCTTC.

This clonotype was counted only a few times. V gene TRBV5-8 combines with J gene TRBJ2-2; 9 bases line up with TRBD1. Looked up from germline, CDR1 is SGHTS and CDR2 is YDEGEE. J was trimmed by 5 bases and V by 3 bases; bases with no gene match: 2. The CDR3 is 14 residues long. The CDR3 sequence: CASSWGQGTGELFF. CDR3 in DNA: TGTGCCAGCAGCTGGGGACAGGGAACCGGGGAGCTGTTTTTT.

This clonotype was seen at least ten times. This clone may be a read error of a much larger clone one base away. The chain is built from TRBV2 and TRBJ2-1; D unresolved. CDR1 and CDR2 from the germline V gene are SNHLY and FYNNEI. This CDR3 comprises 12 residues. V lost 6 bases, J lost 8 bases, and 11 bases lay in between. This chain's CDR3 is CASRPVLYEQFF. For the CDR3, the DNA is TGTGCCAGCAGGCCGGTGCTCTATGAGCAGTTCTTC.

The chain has TRBV15 and TRBJ2-5, with unresolved D. This CDR3 region has 13 residues. Trimming left V 3 bases short and J 4 bases short, with 9 bases between. Germline V gene sequence: CDR1 LNHNV, CDR2 YYDKDF (reference sequence). CDR3 region: CATSSGSGETQYF. The DNA for the CDR3 is TGTGCCACCAGCAGTGGATCAGGAGAGACCCAGTACTTC.

The chain carries TRBV29-1 and TRBJ1-1; the match to TRBD1 covers 7 bases. The germline V gene encodes CDR1 SQVTM and CDR2 ANQGSEA. The length of the CDR3 is 13 residues. V lost 1 base to trimming and J lost 6 bases; unmatched junction nucleotides: 5. The CDR3 loop reads CSVEVEGASEAFF. CDR3 DNA sequence: TGCAGCGTTGAAGTGGAGGGGGCCTCTGAAGCTTTCTTT. Looking up the rest from reference TRBV29-1 and TRBJ1-1 gives the full variable domain: SAVISQKPSRDICQRGTSLTIQCQVDSQVTMMFWYRQQPGQSLTLIATANQGSEATYESGFVIDKFPISRPNLTFSTLTVSNMSPEDSSIYLCSVEVEGASEAFFGQGTRLTVV.

The chain employs TRBV19 and TRBJ1-4, with D possibly TRBD1 on 6 matching bases. CDR1 is LNHDA, CDR2 SQIVND, per germline (reference sequence). V gave up 3 bases and J gave up 3 bases, with 11 bases separating them. The CDR3 loop spans 15 amino acids. CDR3 DNA sequence: TGTGCCAGTAGTATCCCCGGGACATCTAATGAAAAACTGTTTTTT. It is translated as CASSIPGTSNEKLFF.

The chain employs TRBV7-4 and TRBJ2-7; 7 nucleotides match TRBD1. With 1 base clipped from V and 2 bases from J, the junction kept 5 bases outside the gene matches. CDR1 and CDR2 from the germline V gene are SGHVT and SQSDAQ. The CDR3 consists of 15 residues. CDR3 nucleotides: TGTGCCAGCAGCTTAGAAGCAGGGGGTACCTACGAGCAGTACTTC. The encoded protein is CASSLEAGGTYEQYF.

The J gene is TRBJ1-6, the V gene TRBV10-3, with D maybe TRBD1 (6 bases). The CDR3 loop spans 14 amino acids. V lost 2 bases and J 10 bases, leaving 12 bases between the germline ends. Per germline, CDR1 ENHRY and CDR2 SYGVKD. The CDR3 region is CAISENGGESPLHF. CDR3 DNA sequence: TGTGCCATCAGTGAGAATGGGGGCGAATCACCCCTCCACTTT.

The V call is TRBV7-2, the J call TRBJ2-1; D remains ambiguous. Deletions cut 6 bases from V and 10 bases from J, with 13 bases between. The CDR3 extends over 12 amino acids. Germline V gives CDR1 SGHTA, CDR2 FQGNSA. CDR3 loop: CASSEGRSEQFF. Here the CDR3 DNA reads TGTGCCAGCAGTGAAGGGCGATCCGAGCAGTTCTTC. Together with reference TRBV7-2 and TRBJ2-1, the CDR3 gives the full variable domain: GAGVSQSPSNKVTEKGKDVELRCDPISGHTALYWYRQSLGQGLEFLIYFQGNSAPDKSGLPSDRFSAERTGGSVSTLTIQRTQQEDSAVYLCASSEGRSEQFFGPGTRLTVL.